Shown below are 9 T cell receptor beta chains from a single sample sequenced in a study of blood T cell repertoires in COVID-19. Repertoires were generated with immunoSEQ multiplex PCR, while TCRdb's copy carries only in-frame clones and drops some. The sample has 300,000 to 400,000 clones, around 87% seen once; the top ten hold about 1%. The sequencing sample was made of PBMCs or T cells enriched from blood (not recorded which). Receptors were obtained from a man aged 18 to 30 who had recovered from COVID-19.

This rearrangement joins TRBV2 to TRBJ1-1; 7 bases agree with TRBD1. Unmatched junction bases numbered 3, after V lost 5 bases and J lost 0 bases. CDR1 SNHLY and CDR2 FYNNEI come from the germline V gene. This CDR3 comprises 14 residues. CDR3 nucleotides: TGTGCCAGCAGTCAAGACAGGGTGAACACTGAAGCTTTCTTT. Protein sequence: CASSQDRVNTEAFF. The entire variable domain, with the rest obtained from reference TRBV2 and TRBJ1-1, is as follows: EPEVTQTPSHQVTQMGQEVILRCVPISNHLYFYWYRQILGQKVEFLVSFYNNEISEKSEIFDDQFSVERPDGSNFTLKIRSTKLEDSAMYFCASSQDRVNTEAFFGQGTRLTVV.

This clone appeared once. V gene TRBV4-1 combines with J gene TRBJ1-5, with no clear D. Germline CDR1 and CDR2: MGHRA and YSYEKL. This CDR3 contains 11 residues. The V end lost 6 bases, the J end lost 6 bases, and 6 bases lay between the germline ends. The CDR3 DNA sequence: TGCGCCAGCAGACTCACTCAGCCCCAGCATTTT. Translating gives CASRLTQPQHF.

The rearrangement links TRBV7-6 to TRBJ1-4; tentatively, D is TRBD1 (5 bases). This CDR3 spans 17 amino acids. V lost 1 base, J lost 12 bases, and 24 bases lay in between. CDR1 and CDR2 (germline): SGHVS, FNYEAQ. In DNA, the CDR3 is TGTGCCAGCAGCTTAGGATCCAGGGTATCAGTCCGGGCGGAACTGTTTTTT. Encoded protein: CASSLGSRVSVRAELFF.

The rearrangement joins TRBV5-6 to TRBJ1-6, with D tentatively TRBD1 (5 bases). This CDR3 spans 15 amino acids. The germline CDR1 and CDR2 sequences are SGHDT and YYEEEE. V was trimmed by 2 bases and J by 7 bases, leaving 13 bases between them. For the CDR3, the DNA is TGTGCCAGCAGCTTAATGGGCAGGGAAAATTCACCCCTCCACTTT. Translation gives CASSLMGRENSPLHF.

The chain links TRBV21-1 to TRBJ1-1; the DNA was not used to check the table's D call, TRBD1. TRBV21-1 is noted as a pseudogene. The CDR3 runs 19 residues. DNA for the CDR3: TGTGCCAGCAGCACCCCTCCGGGACAGGGGCGCTGGGGAAACACTGAAGCTTTCTTT. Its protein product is CASSTPPGQGRWGNTEAFF.

This chain's CDR3 is CASSPGQPAEAFF. The CDR3 nucleotides read TGTGCCAGCAGCCCGGGACAGCCCGCTGAAGCTTTCTTT. J is TRBJ1-1 and V is TRBV7-3, with 7 bases lining up with TRBD1. J gave up 6 bases and V 5 bases, and 6 bases lay outside the gene matches. CDR1 SGHTA and CDR2 FQGTGA come from the germline V gene. The CDR3 totals 13 residues.

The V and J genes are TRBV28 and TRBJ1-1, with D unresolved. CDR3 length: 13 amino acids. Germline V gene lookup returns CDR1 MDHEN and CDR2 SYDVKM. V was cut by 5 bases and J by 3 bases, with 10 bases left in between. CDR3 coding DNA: TGTGCCAGCAGTCCCCCCCCTGACACTGAAGCTTTCTTT. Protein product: CASSPPPDTEAFF.

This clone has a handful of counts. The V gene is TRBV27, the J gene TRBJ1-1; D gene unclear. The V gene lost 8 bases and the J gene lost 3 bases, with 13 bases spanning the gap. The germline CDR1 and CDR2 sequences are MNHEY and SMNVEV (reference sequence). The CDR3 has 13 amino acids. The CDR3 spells CASGRKGDTEAFF. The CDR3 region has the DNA TGTGCCAGCGGGAGGAAGGGTGACACTGAAGCTTTCTTT.

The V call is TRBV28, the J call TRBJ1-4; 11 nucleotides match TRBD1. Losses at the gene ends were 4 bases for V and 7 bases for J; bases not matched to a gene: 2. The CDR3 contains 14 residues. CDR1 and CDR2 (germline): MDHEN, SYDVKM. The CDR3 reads CASSWDRGSEKLFF. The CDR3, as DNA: TGTGCCAGCAGTTGGGACAGGGGGAGTGAAAAACTGTTTTTT.